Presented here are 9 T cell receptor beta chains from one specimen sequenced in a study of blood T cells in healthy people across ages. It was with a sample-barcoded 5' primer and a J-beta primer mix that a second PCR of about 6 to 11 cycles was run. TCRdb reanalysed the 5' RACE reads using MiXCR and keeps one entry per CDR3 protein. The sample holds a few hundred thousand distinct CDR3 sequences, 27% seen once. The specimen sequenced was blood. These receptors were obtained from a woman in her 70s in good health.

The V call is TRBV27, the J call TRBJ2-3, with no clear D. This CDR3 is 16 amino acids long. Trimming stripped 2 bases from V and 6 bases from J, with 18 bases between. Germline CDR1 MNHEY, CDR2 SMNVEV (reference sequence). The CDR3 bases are TGTGCCAGCAGTTTAATAACCTCCATACCTTTGGATACGCAGTATTTT. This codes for CASSLITSIPLDTQYF.

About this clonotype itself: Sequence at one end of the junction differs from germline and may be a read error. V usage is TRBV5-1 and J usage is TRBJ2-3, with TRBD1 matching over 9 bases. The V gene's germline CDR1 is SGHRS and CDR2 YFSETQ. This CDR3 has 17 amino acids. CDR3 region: CASSSPMDRGPTDAQYF. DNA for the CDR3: TGCGCCAGCAGCTCACCGATGGACAGGGGCCCCACAGATGCGCAGTATTTT.

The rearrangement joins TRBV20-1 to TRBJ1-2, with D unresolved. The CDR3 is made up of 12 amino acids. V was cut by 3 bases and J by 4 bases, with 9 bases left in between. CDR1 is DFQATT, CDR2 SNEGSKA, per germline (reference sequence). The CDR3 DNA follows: TGCAGTGCTAGCCTATCAGGCTATGGCTACACCTTC. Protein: CSASLSGYGYTF.

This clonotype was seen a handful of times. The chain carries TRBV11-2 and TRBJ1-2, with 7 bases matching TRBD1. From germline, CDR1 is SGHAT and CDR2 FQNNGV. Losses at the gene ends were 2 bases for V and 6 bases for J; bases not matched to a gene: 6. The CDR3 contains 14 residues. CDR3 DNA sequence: TGTGCCAGCAGCTTAAGTCGCAGGGGGGATGGCTACACCTTC. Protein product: CASSLSRRGDGYTF.

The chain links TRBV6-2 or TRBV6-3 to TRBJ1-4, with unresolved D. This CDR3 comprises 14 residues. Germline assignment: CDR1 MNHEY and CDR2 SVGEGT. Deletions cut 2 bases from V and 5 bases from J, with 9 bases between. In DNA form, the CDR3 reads TGTGCCAGCAGTTACCCTCAGGAAAATGAAAAACTGTTTTTT. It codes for CASSYPQENEKLFF.

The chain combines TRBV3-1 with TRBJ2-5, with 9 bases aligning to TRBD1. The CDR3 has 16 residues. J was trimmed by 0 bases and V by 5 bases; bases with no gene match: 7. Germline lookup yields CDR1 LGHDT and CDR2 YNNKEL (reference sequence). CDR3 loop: CASSSTRTGDQETQYF. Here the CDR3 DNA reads TGTGCCAGCAGCTCGACTCGGACAGGGGACCAAGAGACCCAGTACTTC.

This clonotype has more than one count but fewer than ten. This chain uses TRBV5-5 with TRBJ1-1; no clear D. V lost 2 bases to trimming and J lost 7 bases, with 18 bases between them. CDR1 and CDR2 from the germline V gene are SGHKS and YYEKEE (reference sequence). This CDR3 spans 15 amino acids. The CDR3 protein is CASSFGRGVFNEAFF. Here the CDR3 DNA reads TGTGCCAGCAGCTTTGGTCGTGGGGTTTTTAATGAAGCTTTCTTT.

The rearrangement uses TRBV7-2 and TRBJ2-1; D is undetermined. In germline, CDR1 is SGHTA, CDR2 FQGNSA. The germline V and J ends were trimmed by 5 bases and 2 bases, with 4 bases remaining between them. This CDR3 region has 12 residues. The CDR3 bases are TGTGCCAGCAGCGACCCCTACAATGAGCAGTTCTTC. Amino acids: CASSDPYNEQFF.

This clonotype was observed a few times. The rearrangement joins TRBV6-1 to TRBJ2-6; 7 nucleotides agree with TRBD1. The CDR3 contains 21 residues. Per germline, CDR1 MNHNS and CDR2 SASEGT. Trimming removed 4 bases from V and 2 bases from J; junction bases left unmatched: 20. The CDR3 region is CASSALARGTLEWAGANVLTF. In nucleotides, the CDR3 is TGTGCCAGCAGTGCCCTAGCCAGGGGGACGCTAGAATGGGCTGGGGCCAACGTCCTGACTTTC.